The present TCR beta chain was sequenced within a study of cytomegalovirus exposure and HLA in healthy donors. The CDR3 has 14 residues. CDR1 is SGHAT and CDR2 is FQNNGV in the germline V gene. V was shortened by 3 bases and J by 4 bases, with 13 bases between the two germline ends. Amplification used 60 Vbeta primers and 13 Jbeta primers. Data came from immunoSEQ multiplex PCR; TCRdb stores just in-frame clones and leaves some out. The sample lists approximately 130,000 clones, 75% to 85% occurring once. Comments on this clone: Its target is not known.

Study-wide points: Within a later analysis, the majority of CMV-associated TCR beta chains appeared HLA-restricted. CMV serostatus alone was available as immune exposure information. Later findings reportedly placed an Asian-associated ancestry cluster below the approximately 670-donor mean for N-insertions. Later analysis suggested links between common viral pathogens and several top significant clusters.

Specimen: PBMCs. The sequence derives from a female donor in good health and CMV-seropositive. The J gene is TRBJ2-7, the V gene TRBV11-2, with TRBD2 as a possible D gene (6 bases). For the CDR3, the DNA is TGTGCCAGCAGCTTCCCGGGAGTTGAGTACGAGCAGTACTTC. Translating gives CASSFPGVEYEQYF. The whole variable domain, filled in from reference TRBV11-2 and TRBJ2-7, reads EAGVAQSPRYKIIEKRQSVAFWCNPISGHATLYWYQQILGQGPKLLIQFQNNGVVDDSQLPKDRFSAERLKGVDSTLKIQPAKLEDSAVYLCASSFPGVEYEQYFGPGTRLTVT.